This T cell receptor beta chain appears in the sequencing data of a study of blood T cell repertoires in COVID-19. On the study more broadly: Sites across the United States, Italy and Spain contributed samples from acute and convalescent COVID-19. Sources were T cells, B-cell-depleted T cells, or PBMCs; the material itself was cDNA or gDNA.

In the authors' workflow: The assay estimated nucleated cells by amplifying reference gene primers. Data came from immunoSEQ multiplex PCR; TCRdb stores just in-frame clones and leaves some out. V and J calls and clone size are copied from that table; D and trimming were computed from the DNA. The sample contains under 200,000 clones, roughly 89% of which appear only once. The CDR3 totals 14 residues. V dropped 6 bases and J dropped 3 bases, with 13 bases sitting between them. Germline assignment: CDR1 SGHRS and CDR2 YFSETQ. The sequenced sample consisted of peripheral blood. J is TRBJ2-1 and V is TRBV5-1; weak D call: TRBD2 (5 bases). This TCR came from a man aged 18 to 29 with active or convalescent COVID-19. CDR3 bases: TGCGCCAGCACGGCGGGTTCCTTCTACAATGAGCAGTTCTTC. It yields the protein CASTAGSFYNEQFF.